This entry lists 5 T cell receptor beta chains sequenced from one sample in a study of shared clonotypes between healthy human individuals. Sequencing was performed with immunoSEQ multiplex PCR; in TCRdb, only in-frame clones are kept and a portion is missing. Of 2 million to 3 million clones listed, roughly 93% are singletons. The sequenced sample was naive CD4+ T cells from PBMCs. Subset here: CD45RA+ positively selected. The receptors were sampled from a man between 18 and 35 years old in good health. Some clones in this sample may be carry-over from other donors' samples.

This clone was picked up one time. The gene calls are TRBV2 and TRBJ2-7, with 10 bases aligning to TRBD2. J lost 6 bases, V lost 3 bases, and 14 bases had no gene match. The germline gives CDR1 SNHLY, CDR2 FYNNEI. The CDR3 consists of 17 residues. The CDR3 protein is CASSEGSSGSRLFEQYF. In nucleotides, the CDR3 is TGTGCCAGCAGTGAGGGCTCTAGCGGGAGCCGTTTATTCGAGCAGTACTTC. The complete variable domain, with remaining parts taken from reference TRBV2 and TRBJ2-7, reads EPEVTQTPSHQVTQMGQEVILRCVPISNHLYFYWYRQILGQKVEFLVSFYNNEISEKSEIFDDQFSVERPDGSNFTLKIRSTKLEDSAMYFCASSEGSSGSRLFEQYFGPGTRLTVT.

J is TRBJ1-5 and V is TRBV6-5, with 10 nucleotides matching TRBD1. V was pared by 0 bases and J by 5 bases, with 1 base of the junction left unmatched. The length of the CDR3 is 15 residues. Germline V gene lookup returns CDR1 MNHEY and CDR2 SVGAGI. DNA for the CDR3: TGTGCCAGCAGTTACTCGGGGACAGGGGATCAGCCCCAGCATTTT. Protein: CASSYSGTGDQPQHF.

The chain has TRBV28 and TRBJ1-2; possible D gene TRBD1, 5 bases. V shed 2 bases and J shed 2 bases, with 12 bases lying between them. CDR1 is MDHEN, CDR2 SYDVKM, per germline. The CDR3 is 15 amino acids. CDR3: CASSLGGVGNYGYTF. CDR3 DNA sequence: TGTGCCAGCAGTTTAGGGGGGGTCGGAAACTATGGCTACACCTTC.

Remarks on this clone: Different DNA sequences within this sample yield the same CDR3. The chain couples TRBV28 to TRBJ2-7; possible D gene TRBD2, 6 bases. The germline V gene has CDR1 MDHEN and CDR2 SYDVKM. Trimming pared 6 bases from V and 4 bases from J, leaving 13 bases between. This CDR3 contains 13 residues. The CDR3 sequence is CASRTGLLYEQYF. In nucleotides, the CDR3 is TGTGCCAGCAGAACGGGACTCCTATACGAGCAGTACTTC.

Turning to this clone: The sample has other DNA sequences that encode this CDR3 too. The chain joins TRBV5-4 to TRBJ1-2; D is ambiguous. Trimming removed 0 bases at V and 3 bases at J, with 12 bases between. The CDR3 length is 15 residues. CDR1 and CDR2 (germline): SGHNT, YYREEE (reference sequence). The CDR3 loop is CASSLGPLEDYGYTF. CDR3 nucleotide sequence: TGTGCCAGCAGCTTGGGGCCTTTGGAGGACTATGGCTACACCTTC.